The clone carrying this T cell receptor beta chain has only a few counts. The target antigen is unknown. Germline loops: CDR1 SGHTA, CDR2 FQGNSA. The V gene end was trimmed by 5 bases and the J gene end by 6 bases; junction bases not matched to a gene: 7. The CDR3 sequence is 15 residues long. This sample was taken from a study of cytomegalovirus exposure and HLA in healthy donors. Regarding the study as a whole: Overall, around 160 TCR beta chains were annotated as cytomegalovirus-associated. HLA allele associations emerged for about 18,000 TCR beta sequences in a later analysis, at 0.05 false discovery rate.

It was with 60 Vbeta and 13 Jbeta primers that the PCR ran. TCRdb's copy holds only in-frame clones and misses some; the assay was immunoSEQ multiplex PCR. The sample holds about 150,000 clones, about 72% seen once. This sequence was found in a man aged 35 to 55 in good health and CMV-seronegative. Input material: PBMCs. The chain recombines TRBV7-2 with TRBJ2-7, with TRBD2 matching 13 bases. CDR3 region: CASSLLAGGPGEQYF. CDR3 coding DNA: TGTGCCAGCAGCCTACTAGCGGGAGGGCCGGGCGAGCAGTACTTC.